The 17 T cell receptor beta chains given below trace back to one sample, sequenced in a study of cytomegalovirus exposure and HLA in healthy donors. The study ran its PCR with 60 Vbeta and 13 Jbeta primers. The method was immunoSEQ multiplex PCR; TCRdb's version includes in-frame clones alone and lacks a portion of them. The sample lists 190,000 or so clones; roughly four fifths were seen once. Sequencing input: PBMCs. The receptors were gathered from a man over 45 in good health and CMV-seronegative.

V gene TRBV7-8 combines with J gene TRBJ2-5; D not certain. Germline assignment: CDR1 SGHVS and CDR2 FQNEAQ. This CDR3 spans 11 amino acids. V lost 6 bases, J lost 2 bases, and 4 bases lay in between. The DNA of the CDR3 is TGTGCCAGCAGTCAACAAGAGACCCAGTACTTC. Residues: CASSQQETQYF.

This CDR3 is CASSTSVRTDTQYF. The CDR3 coding sequence is TGTGCCAGCAGCACTAGCGTAAGAACAGATACGCAGTATTTT. The chain uses TRBV28 and TRBJ2-3, with 7 nucleotides matching TRBD2. Losses at the gene ends were 6 bases for V and 3 bases for J; bases not matched to a gene: 6. The CDR3 is 14 amino acids. Germline V gives CDR1 MDHEN, CDR2 SYDVKM. The whole variable domain, remainder taken from reference TRBV28 and TRBJ2-3, is DVKVTQSSRYLVKRTGEKVFLECVQDMDHENMFWYRQDPGLGLRLIYFSYDVKMKEKGDIPEGYSVSREKKERFSLILESASTNQTSMYLCASSTSVRTDTQYFGPGTRLTVL.

The CDR3 reads CASSLPGLADTYEQYF. The CDR3 coding sequence is TGTGCCAGCAGTCTCCCCGGACTAGCGGACACCTACGAGCAGTACTTC. The J gene is TRBJ2-7, the V gene TRBV28; 10 nucleotides align to TRBD2. The ends lost 5 bases at V and 2 bases at J; junction bases unmatched: 9. Germline V gene lookup returns CDR1 MDHEN and CDR2 SYDVKM. The CDR3 runs to 16 residues.

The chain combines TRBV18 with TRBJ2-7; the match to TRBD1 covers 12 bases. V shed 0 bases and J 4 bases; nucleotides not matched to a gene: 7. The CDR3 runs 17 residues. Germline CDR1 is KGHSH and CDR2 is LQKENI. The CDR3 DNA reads TGTGCCAGCTCACCACCTGAAGGGGGACAGGGGGCATACGAGCAGTACTTC. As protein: CASSPPEGGQGAYEQYF.

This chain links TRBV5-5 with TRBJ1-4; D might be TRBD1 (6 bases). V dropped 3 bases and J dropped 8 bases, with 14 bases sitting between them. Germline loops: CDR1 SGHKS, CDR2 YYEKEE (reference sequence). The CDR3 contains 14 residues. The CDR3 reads CASSSVQGPEKLFF. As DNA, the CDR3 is TGTGCCAGCAGCTCGGTCCAGGGGCCAGAAAAACTGTTTTTT.

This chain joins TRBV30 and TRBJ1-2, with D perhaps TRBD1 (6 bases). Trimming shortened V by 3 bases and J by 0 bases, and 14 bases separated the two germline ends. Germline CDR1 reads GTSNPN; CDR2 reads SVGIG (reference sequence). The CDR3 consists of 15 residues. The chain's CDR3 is CAWRIQGTTNYGYTF. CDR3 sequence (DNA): TGTGCCTGGAGAATCCAGGGGACCACTAACTATGGCTACACCTTC.

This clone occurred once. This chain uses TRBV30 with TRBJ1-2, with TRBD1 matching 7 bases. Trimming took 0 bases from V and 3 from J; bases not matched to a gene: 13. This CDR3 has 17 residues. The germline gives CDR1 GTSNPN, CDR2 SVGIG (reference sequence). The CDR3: CAWSVQGLRVIDYGYTF. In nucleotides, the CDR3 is TGTGCCTGGAGTGTACAGGGGCTTCGGGTGATTGACTATGGCTACACCTTC.

CDR3 coding DNA: TGTGCCAGCAGCCTAGGACAGGGACCCTCCTACGAGCAGTACTTC. Residues: CASSLGQGPSYEQYF. The rearrangement uses TRBV7-9 and TRBJ2-5; TRBD1 matches 8 bases. The last part of the DNA fits TRBJ2-7 better; the J call may be wrong. Germline values: CDR1 SEHNR, CDR2 FQNEAQ (reference sequence). The CDR3 extends over 15 amino acids.

CDR3: CASSLSITGELFF. CDR3 sequence (DNA): TGTGCCAGCAGCTTATCAATTACCGGGGAGCTGTTTTTT. The rearrangement links TRBV5-5 to TRBJ2-2; D unresolved. The V end lost 2 bases, the J end lost 5 bases, and 7 bases lay between the germline ends. Germline CDR1 and CDR2: SGHKS and YYEKEE (reference sequence). The length of the CDR3 is 13 residues. The full variable domain, its missing parts supplied by reference TRBV5-5 and TRBJ2-2, is DAGVTQSPTHLIKTRGQQVTLRCSPISGHKSVSWYQQVLGQGPQFIFQYYEKEERGRGNFPDRFSARQFPNYSSELNVNALLLGDSALYLCASSLSITGELFFGEGSRLTVL.

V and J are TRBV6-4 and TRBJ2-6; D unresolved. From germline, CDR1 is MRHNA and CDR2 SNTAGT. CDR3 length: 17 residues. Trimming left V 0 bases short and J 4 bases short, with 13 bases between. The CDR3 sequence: CASSDSMGLPGANVLTF. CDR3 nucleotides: TGTGCCAGCAGTGACTCGATGGGCTTGCCGGGGGCCAACGTCCTGACTTTC.

The CDR3 nucleotides read TGCGCCAGCAGCTCAGGGACTAGGGCGTTCCAAGAGACCCAGTACTTC. As protein: CASSSGTRAFQETQYF. The V call is TRBV5-1, the J call TRBJ2-5; 8 positions match TRBD2. Germline-derived CDR1 and CDR2 are SGHRS and YFSETQ. The V and J ends lost 3 bases and 1 base, in that order; junction bases with no gene match: 8. CDR3 length equals 16 residues.

CDR3 residues: CASSLYAEGYGYTF. The CDR3 bases are TGTGCCAGCAGTTTATATGCGGAGGGTTATGGCTACACCTTC. This rearrangement joins TRBV28 to TRBJ1-2; D uncertain. Germline loops: CDR1 MDHEN, CDR2 SYDVKM. Deletions cut 1 base from V and 5 bases from J, with 11 bases between. The CDR3 is 14 residues long.

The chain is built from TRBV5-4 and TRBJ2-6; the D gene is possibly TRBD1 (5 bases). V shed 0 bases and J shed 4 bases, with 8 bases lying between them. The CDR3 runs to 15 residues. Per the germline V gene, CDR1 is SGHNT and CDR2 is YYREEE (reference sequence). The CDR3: CASSLVGVGANVLTF. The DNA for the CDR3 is TGTGCCAGCAGCTTGGTAGGGGTCGGGGCCAACGTCCTGACTTTC.

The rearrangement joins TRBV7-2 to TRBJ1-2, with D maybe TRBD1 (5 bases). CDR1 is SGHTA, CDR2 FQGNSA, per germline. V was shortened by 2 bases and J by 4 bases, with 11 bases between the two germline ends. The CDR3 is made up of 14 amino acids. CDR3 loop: CASSLPGLTYGYTF. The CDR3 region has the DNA TGTGCCAGCAGCTTACCGGGACTGACCTATGGCTACACCTTC.

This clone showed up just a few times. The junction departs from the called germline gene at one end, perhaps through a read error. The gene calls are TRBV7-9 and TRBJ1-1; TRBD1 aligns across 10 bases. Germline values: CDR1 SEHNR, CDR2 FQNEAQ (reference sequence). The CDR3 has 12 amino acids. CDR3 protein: CSSSNRDRGTFF. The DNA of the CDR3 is TGTTCCAGCAGCAACCGGGACAGGGGAACTTTCTTT.

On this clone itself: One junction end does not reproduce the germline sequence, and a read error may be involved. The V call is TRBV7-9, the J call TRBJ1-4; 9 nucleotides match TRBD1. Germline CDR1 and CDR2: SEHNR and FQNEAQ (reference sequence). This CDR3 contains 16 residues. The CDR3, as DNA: TGTTCCAGCAGCTTGGGACAGGGAACAACTAATGAAAAACTGTTTTTT. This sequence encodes CSSSLGQGTTNEKLFF.

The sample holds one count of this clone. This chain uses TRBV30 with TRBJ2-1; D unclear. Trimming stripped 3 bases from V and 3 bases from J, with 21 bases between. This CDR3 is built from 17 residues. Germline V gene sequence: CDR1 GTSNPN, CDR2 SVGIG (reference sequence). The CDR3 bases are TGTGCCTGGAGCTTCTCAAGACTTCCTTCGGTCTACAATGAGCAGTTCTTC. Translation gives CAWSFSRLPSVYNEQFF.